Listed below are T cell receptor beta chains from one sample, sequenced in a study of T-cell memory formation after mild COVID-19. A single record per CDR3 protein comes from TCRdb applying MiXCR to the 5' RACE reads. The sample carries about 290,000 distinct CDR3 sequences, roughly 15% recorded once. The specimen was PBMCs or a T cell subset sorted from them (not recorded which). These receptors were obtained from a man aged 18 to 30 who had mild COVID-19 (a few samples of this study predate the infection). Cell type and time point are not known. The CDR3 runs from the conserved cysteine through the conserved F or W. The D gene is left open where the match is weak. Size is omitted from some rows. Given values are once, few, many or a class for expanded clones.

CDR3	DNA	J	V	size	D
CASSPDQVSGNTIYF	TGTGCCAGCTCACCAGACCAGGTCTCTGGAAACACCATATATTTT	TRBJ1-3	TRBV18	-	-
CASSQDRRSQYF	TGTGCCAGCAGCCAAGATCGGAGGTCGCAGTATTTT	TRBJ2-3	TRBV3-1	-	-
CASSLARGRRNGYTF	TGCGCCAGCAGCTTGGCCAGGGGGCGTAGGAATGGCTACACCTTC	TRBJ1-2	TRBV5-1	few	TRBD1
CASSGWVSPHF	TGTGCCAGCAGTGGCTGGGTCAGCCCCCACTTC	TRBJ2-7	TRBV2	-	-
CASQKGGLAGYTF	TGTGCCAGCCAAAAAGGGGGCCTCGCTGGCTACACCTTC	TRBJ1-2	TRBV6-5	few	TRBD1
CASSLTGVVYGYTF	TGCGCCAGCAGCTTAACAGGGGTGGTCTATGGCTACACCTTC	TRBJ1-2	TRBV5-1	few	TRBD1
CASSLQRGSSYNEQFF	TGTGCCAGCAGCCTGCAGCGGGGGAGCTCCTACAATGAGCAGTTCTTC	TRBJ2-1	TRBV27	-	TRBD2
CASSSRQWGGRGNYGYTF	TGTGCCAGCAGTTCAAGGCAATGGGGAGGGCGGGGCAACTATGGCTACACCTTC	TRBJ1-2	TRBV7-2	-	-
CASKTGALSNEQFF	TGTGCCAGTAAGACGGGGGCTCTGTCCAATGAGCAGTTCTTC	TRBJ2-1	TRBV19	-	-
CSAALGQGNSPLHF	TGCAGTGCCGCGCTGGGACAGGGGAATTCACCCCTCCACTTT	TRBJ1-6	TRBV20-1	-	TRBD1
CASSQDTSGAIYNEQFF	TGCGCCAGCAGCCAAGATACTAGCGGGGCTATCTACAATGAGCAGTTCTTC	TRBJ2-1	TRBV4-3	-	TRBD2
CASSLVPSAEAFF	TGTGCCAGCAGCTTAGTCCCCTCCGCTGAAGCTTTCTTT	TRBJ1-1	TRBV7-3	many	-
CASSFYPNYEQYF	TGTGCCAGCAGTTTTTATCCCAACTACGAGCAGTACTTC	TRBJ2-7	TRBV27	many	-
CSVQSERGGVNEQFF	TGCAGTGTACAGAGCGAGCGGGGGGGCGTCAATGAGCAGTTCTTC	TRBJ2-1	TRBV20-1	few	TRBD2
CASSLLSGDTETQYF	TGTGCCAGCAGTTTACTTAGCGGGGATACTGAGACCCAGTACTTC	TRBJ2-5	TRBV28	-	TRBD2
CASSPPGGASDTQYF	TGTGCCAGCTCACCACCTGGGGGGGCCTCAGATACGCAGTATTTT	TRBJ2-3	TRBV18	-	-
CASSVTGDPKQPQHF	TGTGCCAGTAGTGTCACAGGGGACCCTAAGCAGCCCCAGCATTTT	TRBJ1-5	TRBV19	-	TRBD1
CASSTASYGYTF	TGTGCCAGCAGCACAGCCTCCTATGGCTACACCTTC	TRBJ1-2	TRBV7-2	few	-
CASSTGQGYTEAFF	TGTGCCAGCTCCACCGGTCAGGGCTACACTGAAGCTTTCTTT	TRBJ1-1	TRBV9	-	-
CASSPVGQGDYGYTF	TGTGCCAGCTCGCCGGTCGGACAGGGAGACTATGGCTACACCTTC	TRBJ1-2	TRBV18	-	TRBD1
CASSLRGGGEAFF	TGTGCCAGCAGTCTCAGGGGCGGGGGTGAAGCTTTCTTT	TRBJ1-1	TRBV6-5	few	-
CASSQPPGLAGGTQYF	TGTGCCAGCAGTCAACCTCCGGGACTAGCGGGGGGGACCCAGTACTTC	TRBJ2-5	TRBV6-5	-	TRBD2
CASSPTPPSGTDTQYF	TGTGCCAGCTCACCAACTCCCCCCTCCGGGACAGATACGCAGTATTTT	TRBJ2-3	TRBV18	few	-
CASSEGVTHEQFF	TGTGCCAGCAGTGAAGGGGTTACGCATGAGCAGTTCTTC	TRBJ2-1	TRBV6-1	-	-
CASSYSSGAAFF	TGTGCCAGCAGTTACTCATCGGGGGCCGCTTTCTTT	TRBJ1-1	TRBV6-5	few	-
CASSLSTNTEAFF	TGTGCCAGCAGCTTATCCACCAACACTGAAGCTTTCTTT	TRBJ1-1	TRBV11-2	-	-
CSARAQGQVAEAFF	TGCAGTGCTAGAGCGCAGGGGCAGGTGGCTGAAGCTTTCTTT	TRBJ1-1	TRBV20-1	-	-
CATSREFGTGMAYEQYF	TGTGCCACCAGCAGAGAATTTGGGACAGGCATGGCCTACGAGCAGTACTTC	TRBJ2-7	TRBV15	many	TRBD1
CASSYPGSGANVLTF	TGTGCCAGCAGCTATCCGGGGTCTGGGGCCAACGTCCTGACTTTC	TRBJ2-6	TRBV7-3	few	-
CASSLGIPETSGGLGTQYF	TGTGCCAGCAGCTTAGGTATCCCGGAAACTAGCGGGGGGCTTGGTACGCAGTATTTT	TRBJ2-3	TRBV11-2	-	TRBD2
CASIKARTSGGGAKNIQYF	TGTGCCAGCATCAAAGCCCGGACTAGCGGTGGGGGAGCCAAAAACATTCAGTACTTC	TRBJ2-4	TRBV7-6	few	TRBD2
CASSLFLPPWDEQFF	TGTGCCAGCAGTTTATTTCTACCGCCTTGGGATGAGCAGTTCTTC	TRBJ2-1	TRBV12-3/TRBV12-4	few	-
CASSSLGGSGETQYF	TGTGCCAGCAGCTCCCTGGGGGGCAGCGGGGAGACCCAGTACTTC	TRBJ2-5	TRBV7-8	many	-
CASSSGNLGAETQYF	TGTGCCAGCAGCTCTGGGAACCTCGGGGCGGAGACCCAGTACTTC	TRBJ2-5	TRBV5-6	few	-
CAISDVSGKVGNEQFF	TGTGCCATCAGTGATGTGTCCGGGAAGGTGGGGAATGAGCAGTTCTTC	TRBJ2-1	TRBV10-3	few	-
CASSNPPADTEAFF	TGTGCCAGTAGCAACCCCCCTGCGGACACTGAAGCTTTCTTT	TRBJ1-1	TRBV19	-	-
CASKGSVQETQYF	TGTGCCAGCAAGGGGTCGGTACAAGAGACCCAGTACTTC	TRBJ2-5	TRBV24-1	-	-
CASSATDNEQFF	TGTGCCAGCAGTGCAACAGACAATGAGCAGTTCTTC	TRBJ2-1	TRBV2	many	-
CASKLAANTGELFF	TGTGCCAGCAAGCTAGCTGCGAACACCGGGGAGCTGTTTTTT	TRBJ2-2	TRBV12-3/TRBV12-4	many	-
CSAETGSYGYTF	TGCAGTGCGGAGACAGGGAGCTATGGCTACACCTTC	TRBJ1-2	TRBV20-1	few	TRBD1
CSARDLRGIYEQYF	TGCAGTGCTAGAGATCTCCGGGGGATCTACGAGCAGTACTTC	TRBJ2-7	TRBV20-1	many	-
CSVERTGANTEAFF	TGCAGCGTGGAACGGACAGGGGCGAACACTGAAGCTTTCTTT	TRBJ1-1	TRBV29-1	many	TRBD1
CASSPLRTSGGAHTGELFF	TGCGCCAGCAGCCCCCTGAGGACTAGCGGGGGGGCCCACACCGGGGAGCTGTTTTTT	TRBJ2-2	TRBV4-1	few	TRBD2
CASSVQGSQEKLFF	TGCGCCAGCAGCGTCCAGGGAAGCCAAGAAAAACTGTTTTTT	TRBJ1-4	TRBV5-1	few	-
CSARVPSTDTQYF	TGCAGTGCTAGGGTCCCTAGCACAGATACGCAGTATTTT	TRBJ2-3	TRBV20-1	-	-
CASSIGRHYGYTF	TGTGCCAGCAGCATCGGACGGCACTATGGCTACACCTTC	TRBJ1-2	TRBV5-4	many	-
CASSLGGPSTDTQYF	TGCGCCAGCAGCCTGGGGGGGCCCAGCACAGATACGCAGTATTTT	TRBJ2-3	TRBV5-1	many	-
CASSLAAVALYEQYF	TGTGCCAGCAGCTTAGCCGCCGTTGCACTCTACGAGCAGTACTTC	TRBJ2-7	TRBV7-9	-	-
CASSPKGQGGTEAFF	TGCGCCAGCAGCCCTAAAGGGCAGGGCGGCACTGAAGCTTTCTTT	TRBJ1-1	TRBV4-3	few	-
CASTRDSNQPQHF	TGTGCCAGCACCCGGGACAGCAATCAGCCCCAGCATTTT	TRBJ1-5	TRBV12-3/TRBV12-4	-	-
CASILQANTGELFF	TGTGCCAGCATCCTACAGGCTAACACCGGGGAGCTGTTTTTT	TRBJ2-2	TRBV11-2	few	-
CAIRGTSGGQETQYF	TGTGCCATCAGGGGGACTAGCGGGGGCCAAGAGACCCAGTACTTC	TRBJ2-5	TRBV10-3	few	TRBD2